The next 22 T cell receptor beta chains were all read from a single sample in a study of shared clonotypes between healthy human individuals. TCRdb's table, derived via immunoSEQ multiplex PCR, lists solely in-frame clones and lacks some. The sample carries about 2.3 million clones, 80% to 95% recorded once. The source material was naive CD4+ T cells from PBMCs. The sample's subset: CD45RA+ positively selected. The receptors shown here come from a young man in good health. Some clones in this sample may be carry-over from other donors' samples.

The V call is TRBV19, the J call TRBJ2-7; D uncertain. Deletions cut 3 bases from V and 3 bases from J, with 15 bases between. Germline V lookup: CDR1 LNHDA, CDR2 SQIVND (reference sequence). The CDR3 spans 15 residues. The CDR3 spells CASSISTLGFYEQYF. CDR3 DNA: TGTGCCAGTAGTATCTCCACACTGGGTTTCTACGAGCAGTACTTC. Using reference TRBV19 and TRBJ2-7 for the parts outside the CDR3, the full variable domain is DGGITQSPKYLFRKEGQNVTLSCEQNLNHDAMYWYRQDPGQGLRLIYYSQIVNDFQKGDIAEGYSVSREKKESFPLTVTSAQKNPTAFYLCASSISTLGFYEQYFGPGTRLTVT.

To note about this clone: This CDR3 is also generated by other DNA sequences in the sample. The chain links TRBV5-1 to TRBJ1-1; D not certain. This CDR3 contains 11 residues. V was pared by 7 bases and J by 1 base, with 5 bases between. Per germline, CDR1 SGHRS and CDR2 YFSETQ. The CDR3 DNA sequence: TGCGCCAGCCGAGAGAACACTGAAGCTTTCTTT. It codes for CASRENTEAFF.

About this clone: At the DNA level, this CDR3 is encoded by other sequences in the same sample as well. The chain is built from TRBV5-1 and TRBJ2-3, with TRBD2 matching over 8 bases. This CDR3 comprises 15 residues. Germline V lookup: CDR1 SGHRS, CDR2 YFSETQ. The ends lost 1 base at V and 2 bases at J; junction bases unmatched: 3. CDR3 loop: CASSLPSGYTDTQYF. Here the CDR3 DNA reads TGCGCCAGCAGCTTGCCTAGCGGGTACACAGATACGCAGTATTTT.

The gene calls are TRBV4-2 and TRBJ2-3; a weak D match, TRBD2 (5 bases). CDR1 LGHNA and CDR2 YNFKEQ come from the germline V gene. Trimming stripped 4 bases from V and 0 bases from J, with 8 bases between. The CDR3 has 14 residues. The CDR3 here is CASSPGLSTDTQYF. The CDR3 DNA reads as TGTGCCAGCAGCCCAGGACTGAGCACAGATACGCAGTATTTT.

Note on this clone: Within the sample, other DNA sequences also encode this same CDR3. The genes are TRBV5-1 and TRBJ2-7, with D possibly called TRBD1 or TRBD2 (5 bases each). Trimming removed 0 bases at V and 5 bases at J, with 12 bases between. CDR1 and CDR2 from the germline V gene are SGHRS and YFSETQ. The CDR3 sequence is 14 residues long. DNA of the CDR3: TGCGCCAGCAGCTTGGGGCAGGGAGTGAACGAGCAGTACTTC. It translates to CASSLGQGVNEQYF. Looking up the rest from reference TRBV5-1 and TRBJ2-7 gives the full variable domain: KAGVTQTPRYLIKTRGQQVTLSCSPISGHRSVSWYQQTPGQGLQFLFEYFSETQRNKGNFPGRFSGRQFSNSRSEMNVSTLELGDSALYLCASSLGQGVNEQYFGPGTRLTVT.

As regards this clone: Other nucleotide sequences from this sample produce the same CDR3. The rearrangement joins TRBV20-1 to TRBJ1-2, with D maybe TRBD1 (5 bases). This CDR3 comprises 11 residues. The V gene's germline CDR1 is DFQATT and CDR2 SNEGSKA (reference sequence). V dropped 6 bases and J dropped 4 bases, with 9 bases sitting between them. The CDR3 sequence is CSAGGGYGYTF. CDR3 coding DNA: TGCAGTGCCGGGGGGGGCTATGGCTACACCTTC.

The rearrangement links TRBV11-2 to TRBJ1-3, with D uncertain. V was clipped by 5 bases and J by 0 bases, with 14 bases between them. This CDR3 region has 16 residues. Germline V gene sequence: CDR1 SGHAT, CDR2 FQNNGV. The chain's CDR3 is CASSRLPLTSGNTIYF. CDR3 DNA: TGTGCCAGCAGCCGACTACCCCTTACCTCTGGAAACACCATATATTTT.

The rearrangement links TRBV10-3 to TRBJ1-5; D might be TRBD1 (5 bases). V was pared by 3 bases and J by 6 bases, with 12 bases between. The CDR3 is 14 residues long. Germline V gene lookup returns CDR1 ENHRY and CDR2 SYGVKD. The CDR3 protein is CAISERGNSQPQHF. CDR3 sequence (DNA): TGTGCCATCAGTGAAAGGGGTAATAGTCAGCCCCAGCATTTT.

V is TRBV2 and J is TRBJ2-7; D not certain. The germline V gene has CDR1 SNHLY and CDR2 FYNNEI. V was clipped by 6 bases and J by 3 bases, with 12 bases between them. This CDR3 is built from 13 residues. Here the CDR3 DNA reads TGTGCCAGCAGCGAGGTCGCCGGCTACGAGCAGTACTTC. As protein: CASSEVAGYEQYF.

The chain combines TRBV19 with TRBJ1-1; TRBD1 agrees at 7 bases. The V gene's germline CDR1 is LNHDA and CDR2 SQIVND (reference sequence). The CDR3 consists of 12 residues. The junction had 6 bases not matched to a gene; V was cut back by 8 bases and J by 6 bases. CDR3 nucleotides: TGTGCCAGTGCGACAGGGTTCTCTGAAGCTTTCTTT. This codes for CASATGFSEAFF.

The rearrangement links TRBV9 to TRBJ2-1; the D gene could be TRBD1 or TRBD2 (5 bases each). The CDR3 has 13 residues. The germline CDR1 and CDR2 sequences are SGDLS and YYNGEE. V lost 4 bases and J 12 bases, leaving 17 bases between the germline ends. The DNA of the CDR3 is TGTGCCAGCAGCCCAGGGACCGGGGTAAGGCAGTTCTTC. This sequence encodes CASSPGTGVRQFF.

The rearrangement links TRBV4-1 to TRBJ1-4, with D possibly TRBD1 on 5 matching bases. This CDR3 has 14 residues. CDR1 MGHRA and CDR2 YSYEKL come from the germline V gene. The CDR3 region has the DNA TGCGCTACAAGGGGATGGGCAACTAATGAAAAACTGTTTTTT. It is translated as CATRGWATNEKLFF.

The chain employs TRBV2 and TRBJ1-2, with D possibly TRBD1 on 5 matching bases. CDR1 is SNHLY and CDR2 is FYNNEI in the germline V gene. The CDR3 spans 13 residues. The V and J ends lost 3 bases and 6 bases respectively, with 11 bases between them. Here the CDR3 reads CASSDSGADGYTF. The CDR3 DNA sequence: TGTGCCAGCAGTGACTCCGGGGCGGATGGCTACACCTTC.

The CDR3 DNA sequence: TGTGCCAGCAGTGAAAGGGTTACCGCGCAGTACTTC. Residues: CASSERVTAQYF. The chain joins TRBV2 to TRBJ2-7; no clear D gene. Trimming took off 2 bases at V and 9 bases at J, with 11 bases between the two ends. The CDR3 has 12 amino acids. Germline CDR1 reads SNHLY; CDR2 reads FYNNEI.

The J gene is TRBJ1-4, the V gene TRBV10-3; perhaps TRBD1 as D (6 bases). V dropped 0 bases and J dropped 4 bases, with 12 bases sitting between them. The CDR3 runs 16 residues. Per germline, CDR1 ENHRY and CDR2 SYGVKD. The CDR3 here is CAISESGGRSNEKLFF. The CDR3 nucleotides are TGTGCCATCAGTGAGTCGGGGGGCAGGAGTAATGAAAAACTGTTTTTT.

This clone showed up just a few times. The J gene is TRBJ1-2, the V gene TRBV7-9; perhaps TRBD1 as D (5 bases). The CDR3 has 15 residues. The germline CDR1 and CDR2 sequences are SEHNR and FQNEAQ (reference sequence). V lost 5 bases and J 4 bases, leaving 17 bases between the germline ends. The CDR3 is CASSPLLGGVYGYTF. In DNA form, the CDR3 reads TGTGCCAGCAGCCCCCTCCTGGGAGGGGTCTATGGCTACACCTTC.

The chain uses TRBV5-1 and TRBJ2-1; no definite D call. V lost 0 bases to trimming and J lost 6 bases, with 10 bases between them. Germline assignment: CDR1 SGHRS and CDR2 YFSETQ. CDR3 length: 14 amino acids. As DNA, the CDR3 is TGCGCCAGCAGCTTGGCCTCTCCTGGCAATGAGCAGTTCTTC. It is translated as CASSLASPGNEQFF.

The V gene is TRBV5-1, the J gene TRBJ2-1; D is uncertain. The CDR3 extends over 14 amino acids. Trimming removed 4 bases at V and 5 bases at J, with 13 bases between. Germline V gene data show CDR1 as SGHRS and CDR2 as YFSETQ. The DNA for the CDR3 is TGCGCCAGCAGCCCGGAAGTGGTTCACAATGAGCAGTTCTTC. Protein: CASSPEVVHNEQFF.

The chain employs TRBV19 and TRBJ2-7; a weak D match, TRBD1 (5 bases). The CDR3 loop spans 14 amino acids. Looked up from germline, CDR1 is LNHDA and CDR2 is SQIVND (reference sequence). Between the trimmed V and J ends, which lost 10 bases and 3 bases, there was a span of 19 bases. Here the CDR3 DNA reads TGTGCCACCTCCCCCGCGCAGGGCCGCTACGAGCAGTACTTC. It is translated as CATSPAQGRYEQYF.

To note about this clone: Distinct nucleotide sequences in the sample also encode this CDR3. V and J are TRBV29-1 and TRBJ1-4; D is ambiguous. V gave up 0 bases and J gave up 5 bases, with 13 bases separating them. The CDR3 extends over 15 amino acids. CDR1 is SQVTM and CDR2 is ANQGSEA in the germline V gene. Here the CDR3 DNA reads TGCAGCGTTGAAGATCGTGTCGGGCCGAATGAAAAACTGTTTTTT. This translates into CSVEDRVGPNEKLFF.

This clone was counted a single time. CDR3 nucleotide sequence: TGTGCCAGCAGCGAGGGGTCGAGACAGCCCCAGCATTTT. It specifies CASSEGSRQPQHF. This chain links TRBV6-1 with TRBJ1-5; D is perhaps TRBD1 (5 bases). The CDR3 runs 13 residues. V lost 6 bases and J 7 bases, leaving 13 bases between the germline ends. The germline V gene encodes CDR1 MNHNS and CDR2 SASEGT.

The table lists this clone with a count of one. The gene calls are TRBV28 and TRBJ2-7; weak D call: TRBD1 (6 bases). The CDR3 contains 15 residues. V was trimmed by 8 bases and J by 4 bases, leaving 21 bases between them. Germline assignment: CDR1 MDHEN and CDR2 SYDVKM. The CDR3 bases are TGTGCCAGCGCCGTAGGGGGAGCGAAAGGGTACGAGCAGTACTTC. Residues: CASAVGGAKGYEQYF.